The text below deals with one T cell receptor (beta chain). Original analysis: Amplifying reference gene primers gave estimates of nucleated cell counts. The repertoire was sequenced with immunoSEQ multiplex PCR; TCRdb's copy has only in-frame clones and lacks some. That table supplies the V and J calls and clone size; D and trimming were determined from the DNA. The sample lists under 150,000 clones, over 60% occurring once. This sample was included in a study of blood T cell repertoires in COVID-19. On the study more broadly: The United States, Italy and Spain provided the acute and convalescent COVID-19 samples. PBMCs, B-cell-depleted T cells, or T cells were the source of the cDNA or gDNA that made up the material.

Sequenced input: peripheral blood. This TCR was sampled from a man at least 80 years old with acute or convalescent COVID-19.

In DNA form, the CDR3 reads TGTGCCAGCAGCGGCCAGTCGTACACCGGGGAGCTGTTTTTT. It is translated as CASSGQSYTGELFF. This sequence joins TRBV7-8 and TRBJ2-2; D remains unclear. The CDR3 is 14 residues long. Germline V CDR1 and CDR2: SGHVS, FQNEAQ. The V end lost 5 bases, the J end lost 3 bases, and 10 bases lay between the germline ends.